These T cell receptor beta chains were read from a single sample in a study of early T cells in non-severe SARS-CoV-2 infection. TCRdb reanalysed the 5' RACE reads using MiXCR and keeps one entry per CDR3 protein. The table includes about 19,000 distinct CDR3 sequences, about 4% detected once. The material sequenced was whole blood. Receptor source: an adult who was a healthcare worker with PCR-confirmed SARS-CoV-2 infection or an uninfected control (not recorded which). Both conserved end residues are part of each CDR3. The order of the fields is J gene, V gene, clone size, D gene, CDR3 protein, CDR3 DNA. D genes are given only for firm matches. Where a row states a size, it is once, few, many or the class of an expanded clone; other rows omit it.

>TRBJ2-3|TRBV19|many|TRBD2
CASGAAGTSGTDTQYF
TGTGCCAGTGGGGCGGCAGGGACTAGCGGCACAGATACGCAGTATTTT
>TRBJ2-7|TRBV6-1|many|NA
CASSVEGGEVYEQYF
TGTGCCAGCAGTGTTGAGGGCGGAGAGGTTTACGAGCAGTACTTC
>TRBJ1-1|TRBV20-1|NA|NA
CSASFRGTEAFF
TGCAGTGCTAGTTTCCGGGGCACTGAAGCTTTCTTT
>TRBJ1-3|TRBV6-1|NA|NA
CAIGFSENTIYF
TGTGCGATCGGGTTCTCTGAAAACACCATATATTTT
>TRBJ2-3|TRBV20-1|many|TRBD1
CSAGDRSGDTQYF
TGCAGTGCTGGGGACAGGTCGGGAGATACGCAGTATTTT
>TRBJ2-1|TRBV7-9|many|TRBD2
CASSPLTSGVENNEQFF
TGTGCCAGCAGCCCACTTACTAGCGGGGTAGAGAACAATGAGCAGTTCTTC
>TRBJ2-7|TRBV4-3|many|TRBD2
CASSQDSGSGVEQYF
TGCGCCAGCAGCCAAGATAGCGGGAGCGGAGTCGAGCAGTACTTC
>TRBJ2-3|TRBV11-2|many|NA
CASSETDTQYF
TGTGCCAGCAGCGAAACGGATACGCAGTATTTT
>TRBJ2-3|TRBV15|many|NA
CATSRGLERDTQYF
TGTGCCACCAGCAGAGGGCTGGAAAGGGATACGCAGTATTTT
>TRBJ1-1|TRBV5-6|many|NA
CASSLAGGYDAFF
TGTGCCAGCAGCTTGGCCGGGGGTTACGACGCTTTCTTT
>TRBJ2-2|TRBV20-1|few|NA
CSGLETNTGELFF
TGCAGTGGGCTGGAGACGAACACCGGGGAGCTGTTTTTT
>TRBJ2-7|TRBV7-9|few|NA
CASSPSTGTLYEQYF
TGTGCCAGCAGCCCTTCCACCGGGACACTCTACGAGCAGTACTTC
>TRBJ1-1|TRBV5-1|many|NA
CASRPPDGGNTEAFF
TGCGCCAGCAGGCCCCCTGACGGCGGGAACACTGAAGCTTTCTTT
>TRBJ1-1|TRBV11-3|many|TRBD1
CASSLTGANTEAFF
TGTGCCAGCAGCTTAACAGGGGCCAACACTGAAGCTTTCTTT
>TRBJ2-3|TRBV10-3|many|NA
CAIVPDGTDTQYF
TGTGCCATCGTTCCGGACGGGACAGATACGCAGTATTTT
>TRBJ2-3|TRBV20-1|many|NA
CSAIFRGRDTQYF
TGCAGTGCTATATTCAGGGGTCGTGATACGCAGTATTTT
>TRBJ2-3|TRBV3-1|many|NA
CASSQGRANTQYF
TGTGCCAGCAGCCAGGGACGCGCGAATACGCAGTATTTT
>TRBJ1-6|TRBV10-3|medium-sized|NA
CAISESPERSPLHF
TGTGCCATCAGTGAGTCCCCTGAAAGGTCACCCCTCCACTTT
>TRBJ1-1|TRBV29-1|many|TRBD1
CSVTHRGRTEAFF
TGCAGCGTTACCCACAGGGGACGGACTGAAGCTTTCTTT
>TRBJ2-1|TRBV11-3|many|NA
CASSASSGESYNEQFF
TGTGCCAGCAGCGCCTCTTCGGGGGAATCCTACAATGAGCAGTTCTTC
>TRBJ2-5|TRBV12-3/TRBV12-4|many|TRBD1
CASSPTGSQETQYF
TGTGCCAGCAGTCCGACAGGGTCGCAAGAGACCCAGTACTTC
>TRBJ2-5|TRBV11-2|many|NA
CASSLDRGKETQYF
TGTGCCAGCAGCTTAGATCGGGGGAAAGAGACCCAGTACTTC